This TCR beta chain was sequenced for a study of cytomegalovirus exposure and HLA in healthy donors. PCR was performed using 60 Vbeta and 13 Jbeta primers. The repertoire was sequenced with immunoSEQ multiplex PCR; TCRdb's copy has only in-frame clones and lacks some. The table lists around 150,000 clones, 80% of them singletons. Whole-study findings and limits: Per published reports, the classifier diagnosed cytomegalovirus status with high specificity and sensitivity.

The CDR3 is 14 amino acids. V was shortened by 5 bases and J by 3 bases, with 13 bases between the two germline ends. Germline V gene lookup returns CDR1 MNHEY and CDR2 SMNVEV (reference sequence). This clone has only a few counts. Its antigen is unidentified. The TCR was taken from a man in his thirties or forties in good health. This chain connects TRBV27 to TRBJ1-1; D is perhaps TRBD1 (6 bases). Sequenced input: PBMCs. CDR3 residues: CASSLTGLHTEAFF. In DNA form, the CDR3 reads TGTGCCAGCAGTCTTACAGGGTTGCACACTGAAGCTTTCTTT.